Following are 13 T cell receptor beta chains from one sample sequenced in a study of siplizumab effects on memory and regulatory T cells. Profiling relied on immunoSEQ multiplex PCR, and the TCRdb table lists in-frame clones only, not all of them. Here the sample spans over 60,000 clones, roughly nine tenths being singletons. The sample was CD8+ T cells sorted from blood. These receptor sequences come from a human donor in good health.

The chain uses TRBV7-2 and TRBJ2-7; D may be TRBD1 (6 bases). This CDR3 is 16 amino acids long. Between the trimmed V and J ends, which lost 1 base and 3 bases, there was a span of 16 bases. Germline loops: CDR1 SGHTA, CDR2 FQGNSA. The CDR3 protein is CASSLVVGTPHYEQYF. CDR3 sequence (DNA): TGTGCCAGCAGCTTAGTAGTGGGGACACCGCACTACGAGCAGTACTTC.

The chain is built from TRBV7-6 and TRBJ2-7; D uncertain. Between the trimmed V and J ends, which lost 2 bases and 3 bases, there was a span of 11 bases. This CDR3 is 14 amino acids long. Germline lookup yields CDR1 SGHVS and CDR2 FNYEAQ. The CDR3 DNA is TGTGCCAGCAGCTTATTTGTGGGGAACTACGAGCAGTACTTC. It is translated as CASSLFVGNYEQYF.

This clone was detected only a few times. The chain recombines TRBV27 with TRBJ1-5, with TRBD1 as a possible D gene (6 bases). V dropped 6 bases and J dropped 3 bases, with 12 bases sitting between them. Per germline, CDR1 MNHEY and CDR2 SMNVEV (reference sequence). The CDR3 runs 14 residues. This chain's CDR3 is CASSYTGPNQPQHF. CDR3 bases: TGTGCCAGCAGCTACACAGGGCCCAATCAGCCCCAGCATTTT.

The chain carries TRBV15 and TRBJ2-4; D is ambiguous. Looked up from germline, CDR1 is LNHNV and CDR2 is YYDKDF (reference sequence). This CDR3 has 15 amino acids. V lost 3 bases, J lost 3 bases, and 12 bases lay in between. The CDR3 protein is CATSRILEDKNIQYF. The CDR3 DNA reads TGTGCCACCAGCAGGATACTTGAGGACAAAAACATTCAGTACTTC.

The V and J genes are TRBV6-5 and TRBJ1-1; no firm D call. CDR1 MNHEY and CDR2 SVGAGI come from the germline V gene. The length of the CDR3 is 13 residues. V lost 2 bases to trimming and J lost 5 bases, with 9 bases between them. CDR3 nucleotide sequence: TGTGCCAGCAGTTACCCCGGGCGGACTGAAGCTTTCTTT. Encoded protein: CASSYPGRTEAFF.

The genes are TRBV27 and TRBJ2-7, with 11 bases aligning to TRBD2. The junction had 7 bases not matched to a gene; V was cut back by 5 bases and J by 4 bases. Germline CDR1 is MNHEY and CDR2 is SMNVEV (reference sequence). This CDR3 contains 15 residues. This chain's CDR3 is CASSPTSGSMYEQYF. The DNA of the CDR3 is TGTGCCAGCAGTCCAACTAGCGGGAGTATGTACGAGCAGTACTTC.

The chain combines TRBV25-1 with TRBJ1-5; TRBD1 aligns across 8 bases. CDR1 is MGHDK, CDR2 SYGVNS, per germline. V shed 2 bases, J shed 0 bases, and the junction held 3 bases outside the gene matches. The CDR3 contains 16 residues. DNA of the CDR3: TGTGCCAGCAGTGAACCAGGGGGCCATAGCAATCAGCCCCAGCATTTT. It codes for CASSEPGGHSNQPQHF.

The DNA for the CDR3 is TGTGCCAGCAGCGCTATTGAGCAGTTCTTC. Amino acids: CASSAIEQFF. V is TRBV11-2 and J is TRBJ2-1; D unresolved. The CDR3 has 10 residues. CDR1 and CDR2 (germline): SGHAT, FQNNGV. The V and J ends lost 5 bases and 9 bases respectively, with 5 bases between them.

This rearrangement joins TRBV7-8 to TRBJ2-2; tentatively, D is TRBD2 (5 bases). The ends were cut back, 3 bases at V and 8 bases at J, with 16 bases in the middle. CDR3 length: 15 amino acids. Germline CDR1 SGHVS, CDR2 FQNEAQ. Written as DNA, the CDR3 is TGTGCCAGCAGCTTTCTTCCGGGATCTTTAGGGGAGCTGTTTTTT. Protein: CASSFLPGSLGELFF.

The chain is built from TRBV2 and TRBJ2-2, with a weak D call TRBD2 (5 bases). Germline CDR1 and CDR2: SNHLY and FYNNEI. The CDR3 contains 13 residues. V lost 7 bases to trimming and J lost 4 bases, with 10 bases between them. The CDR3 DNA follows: TGTGCCAGCATAGTGAGGGTCACCGGGGAGCTGTTTTTT. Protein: CASIVRVTGELFF.

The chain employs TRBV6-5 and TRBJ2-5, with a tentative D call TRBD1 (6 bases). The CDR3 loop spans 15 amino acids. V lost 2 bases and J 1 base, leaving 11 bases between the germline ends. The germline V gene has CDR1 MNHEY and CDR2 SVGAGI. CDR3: CASSYVRGSQETQYF. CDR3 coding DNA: TGTGCCAGCAGTTACGTCAGGGGATCCCAAGAGACCCAGTACTTC.

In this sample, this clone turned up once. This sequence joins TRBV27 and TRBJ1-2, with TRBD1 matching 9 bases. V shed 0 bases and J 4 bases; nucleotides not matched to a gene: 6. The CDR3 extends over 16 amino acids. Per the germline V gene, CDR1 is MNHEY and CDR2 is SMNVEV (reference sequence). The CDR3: CASSLSRTGAGYGYTF. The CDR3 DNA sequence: TGTGCCAGCAGTTTATCCCGGACAGGGGCTGGCTATGGCTACACCTTC.

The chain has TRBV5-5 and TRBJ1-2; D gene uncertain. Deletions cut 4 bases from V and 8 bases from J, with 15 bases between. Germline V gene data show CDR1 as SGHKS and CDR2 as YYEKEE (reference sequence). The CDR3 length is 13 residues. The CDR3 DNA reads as TGTGCCAGCAGCCAAGGGCCTGTTGGGGGCTACACCTTC. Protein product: CASSQGPVGGYTF.